This T cell receptor beta chain is from a study of blood T cell repertoires in COVID-19. Study information: Researchers got acute and convalescent COVID-19 samples from the United States, Italy and Spain. Sources were T cells, B-cell-depleted T cells, or PBMCs; the material itself was cDNA or gDNA.

CDR1 MRHNA and CDR2 SNTAGT come from the germline V gene. CDR3 length: 15 residues. The V gene end was trimmed by 0 bases and the J gene end by 6 bases; junction bases not matched to a gene: 2. As regards this clone: A much larger clonotype is one base distant, so this may be a read error. Other DNA sequences of this sample code for an identical CDR3.

Methods used by the authors: Amplification of reference gene primers was used by the study to estimate nucleated cell counts. Profiled with immunoSEQ multiplex PCR; TCRdb holds only in-frame clones, not every one. That table supplies the V and J calls and clone size; D and trimming were determined from the DNA. The sample lists tens of thousands of clones, 73% seen once, with more than 11% in the top ten. Sequencing input: peripheral blood. The V gene is TRBV6-4, the J gene TRBJ2-1; 10 positions agree with TRBD2. This TCR was sampled from a woman in her seventies with acute or convalescent COVID-19. The CDR3 here is CASSDSSGGANEQFF. The CDR3 DNA is TGTGCCAGCAGTGACTCGAGCGGGGGGGCCAATGAGCAGTTCTTC.